The rows below give T cell receptor beta chains drawn from one sample of a study of T-cell reconstitution after alpha-beta-depleted transplantation in children. TCRdb independently ran MiXCR on the PCR reads; one entry per CDR3 protein. This sample has roughly 200,000 distinct CDR3 sequences, with more than 6.5% found just once. Specimen: PBMCs from the stem cell graft donor, collected from the stem cell graft. The receptors were sampled from a human donor who donated a stem cell graft to a child with Wiskott-Aldrich syndrome. Each CDR3 is given with its conserved first and last residue. The order of the fields is D gene, V gene, clone size, J gene, CDR3 protein, CDR3 DNA. A D gene is named only where the DNA matches it firmly. The size field is filled for only some rows; it gives once, few, many or a size class.

D gene: .
V gene: TRBV5-1
clone size: many
J gene: TRBJ2-3
CDR3 protein: CASSDGAVSTDTQYF
CDR3 DNA: TGCGCCAGCAGCGATGGTGCGGTAAGCACAGATACGCAGTATTTT

D gene: TRBD2
V gene: TRBV20-1
clone size: many
J gene: TRBJ2-1
CDR3 protein: CSARRTSGGSYNEQFF
CDR3 DNA: TGCAGTGCTAGAAGGACTAGCGGGGGATCCTACAATGAGCAGTTCTTC

D gene: .
V gene: TRBV14
clone size: few
J gene: TRBJ1-2
CDR3 protein: CASSQDRIRIGGYTF
CDR3 DNA: TGTGCCAGCAGCCAAGATCGTATACGCATAGGGGGCTACACCTTC

D gene: TRBD2
V gene: TRBV5-5
clone size: .
J gene: TRBJ2-1
CDR3 protein: CASTLRGGLSYNEQFF
CDR3 DNA: TGTGCCAGCACCCTCCGGGGGGGACTTTCCTACAATGAGCAGTTCTTC

D gene: TRBD1
V gene: TRBV20-1
clone size: many
J gene: TRBJ2-1
CDR3 protein: CSARHRGRSSYNEQFF
CDR3 DNA: TGCAGTGCTAGACACAGGGGGCGAAGCTCCTACAATGAGCAGTTCTTC

D gene: .
V gene: TRBV6-2/TRBV6-3
clone size: many
J gene: TRBJ2-1
CDR3 protein: CASRRTLGEGNEQFF
CDR3 DNA: TGTGCCAGCAGGAGAACGCTAGGAGAAGGCAATGAGCAGTTCTTC

D gene: TRBD1
V gene: TRBV3-1
clone size: many
J gene: TRBJ2-7
CDR3 protein: CASSQDMDRSRWQYF
CDR3 DNA: TGTGCCAGCAGCCAAGATATGGACAGGTCTCGATGGCAGTACTTC

D gene: .
V gene: TRBV18
clone size: .
J gene: TRBJ2-6
CDR3 protein: CASSPTGTGANVLTF
CDR3 DNA: TGTGCCAGCTCACCCACAGGGACAGGGGCCAACGTCCTGACTTTC

D gene: .
V gene: TRBV5-1
clone size: .
J gene: TRBJ2-5
CDR3 protein: CASSLGLLIETQYF
CDR3 DNA: TGCGCCAGCAGCTTGGGACTCCTTATCGAGACCCAGTACTTC

D gene: .
V gene: TRBV3-1
clone size: few
J gene: TRBJ2-1
CDR3 protein: CASSQDRAEDNAYNEQFF
CDR3 DNA: TGTGCCTCCAGCCAAGACCGGGCAGAGGACAACGCCTACAATGAGCAGTTCTTC

D gene: .
V gene: TRBV24-1
clone size: many
J gene: TRBJ2-1
CDR3 protein: CATSADSGDNEQFF
CDR3 DNA: TGTGCCACCAGTGCCGATAGCGGCGACAATGAGCAGTTCTTC

D gene: .
V gene: TRBV7-9
clone size: few
J gene: TRBJ1-1
CDR3 protein: CASSLDAEAFF
CDR3 DNA: TGTGCCAGCAGCTTAGATGCTGAAGCTTTCTTT

D gene: TRBD1
V gene: TRBV2
clone size: many
J gene: TRBJ1-6
CDR3 protein: CASSDGTGDYSPLHF
CDR3 DNA: TGTGCCAGCAGTGACGGGACAGGGGATTATTCACCCCTCCACTTT

D gene: .
V gene: TRBV9
clone size: many
J gene: TRBJ1-2
CDR3 protein: CASSQTGRAYGYTF
CDR3 DNA: TGTGCCAGCAGCCAGACCGGCAGAGCTTATGGCTACACCTTC

D gene: TRBD1
V gene: TRBV20-1
clone size: many
J gene: TRBJ2-7
CDR3 protein: CSAFTGQAPYEQYF
CDR3 DNA: TGCAGTGCTTTTACGGGACAGGCACCCTACGAGCAGTACTTC

D gene: .
V gene: TRBV9
clone size: many
J gene: TRBJ2-7
CDR3 protein: CASSVAAGETYEQYF
CDR3 DNA: TGTGCCAGCAGCGTAGCGGCAGGAGAAACCTACGAGCAGTACTTC

D gene: .
V gene: TRBV7-2
clone size: few
J gene: TRBJ2-5
CDR3 protein: CASSPRQFQETQYF
CDR3 DNA: TGTGCCAGCAGCCCCCGACAGTTCCAAGAGACCCAGTACTTC

D gene: TRBD1
V gene: TRBV20-1
clone size: many
J gene: TRBJ1-1
CDR3 protein: CSARDYRGEDTEAFF
CDR3 DNA: TGCAGTGCTAGAGATTACAGGGGAGAGGACACTGAAGCTTTCTTT

D gene: .
V gene: TRBV20-1
clone size: many
J gene: TRBJ2-3
CDR3 protein: CSAFTGLGRDTQYF
CDR3 DNA: TGCAGTGCTTTTACAGGGCTTGGGAGGGATACGCAGTATTTT

D gene: .
V gene: TRBV5-1
clone size: many
J gene: TRBJ2-3
CDR3 protein: CASSPGATPYTDTQYF
CDR3 DNA: TGCGCCAGCAGCCCCGGGGCTACCCCCTACACAGATACGCAGTATTTT

D gene: .
V gene: TRBV7-9
clone size: many
J gene: TRBJ2-7
CDR3 protein: CASSSGTWEQYF
CDR3 DNA: TGTGCCAGCAGCTCAGGGACGTGGGAGCAGTACTTC

D gene: TRBD1
V gene: TRBV24-1
clone size: many
J gene: TRBJ2-3
CDR3 protein: CATSGDRGIAQITQYF
CDR3 DNA: TGTGCCACCAGTGGGGACAGGGGGATCGCACAGATTACGCAGTATTTT

D gene: TRBD1
V gene: TRBV12-3/TRBV12-4
clone size: many
J gene: TRBJ2-5
CDR3 protein: CASSFIWTGGEQTQYF
CDR3 DNA: TGTGCCAGCAGTTTTATCTGGACAGGGGGCGAACAGACCCAGTACTTC

D gene: .
V gene: TRBV5-5
clone size: few
J gene: TRBJ1-5
CDR3 protein: CASSLGIGSDQPQHF
CDR3 DNA: TGTGCCAGCAGCTTGGGGATAGGGTCGGATCAGCCCCAGCATTTT

D gene: .
V gene: TRBV29-1
clone size: .
J gene: TRBJ1-1
CDR3 protein: CSAKDAEAFF
CDR3 DNA: TGCAGCGCCAAGGACGCTGAAGCTTTCTTT

D gene: .
V gene: TRBV20-1
clone size: many
J gene: TRBJ1-5
CDR3 protein: CSARDWGGPSNQPQHF
CDR3 DNA: TGCAGTGCTAGAGATTGGGGGGGACCTAGCAATCAGCCCCAGCATTTT

D gene: TRBD1
V gene: TRBV12-3/TRBV12-4
clone size: many
J gene: TRBJ1-3
CDR3 protein: CASSRDSGNTIYF
CDR3 DNA: TGTGCCAGCAGCCGGGACAGCGGAAACACCATATATTTT

D gene: .
V gene: TRBV4-3
clone size: .
J gene: TRBJ1-2
CDR3 protein: CASSQLANYGYTF
CDR3 DNA: TGCGCCAGCAGTCAATTAGCTAACTATGGCTACACCTTC

D gene: .
V gene: TRBV5-1
clone size: many
J gene: TRBJ2-1
CDR3 protein: CASSLDGNYNEQFF
CDR3 DNA: TGCGCCAGCAGCTTGGATGGCAACTACAATGAGCAGTTCTTC

D gene: .
V gene: TRBV27
clone size: many
J gene: TRBJ2-3
CDR3 protein: CASSPLVVGGTDTQYF
CDR3 DNA: TGTGCCAGCAGCCCCCTGGTAGTTGGGGGCACAGATACGCAGTATTTT

D gene: .
V gene: TRBV18
clone size: few
J gene: TRBJ2-7
CDR3 protein: CASSPQTATYEQYF
CDR3 DNA: TGTGCCAGCTCACCCCAGACAGCTACCTACGAGCAGTACTTC

D gene: TRBD2
V gene: TRBV20-1
clone size: many
J gene: TRBJ2-7
CDR3 protein: CSARDWAGVAYEQYF
CDR3 DNA: TGCAGTGCTAGAGATTGGGCGGGAGTAGCGTACGAGCAGTACTTC

D gene: .
V gene: TRBV5-1
clone size: many
J gene: TRBJ1-4
CDR3 protein: CASSGQPREKLFF
CDR3 DNA: TGCGCCAGCAGCGGCCAACCCCGAGAAAAACTGTTTTTT

D gene: .
V gene: TRBV11-3
clone size: many
J gene: TRBJ1-1
CDR3 protein: CASSIRGNTEAFF
CDR3 DNA: TGTGCCAGCAGCATACGGGGGAACACTGAAGCTTTCTTT

D gene: TRBD2
V gene: TRBV7-6
clone size: few
J gene: TRBJ2-7
CDR3 protein: CASSLGLAGPALPYEQYF
CDR3 DNA: TGTGCCAGCAGCCTAGGACTAGCGGGGCCCGCTCTCCCCTACGAGCAGTACTTC

D gene: TRBD2
V gene: TRBV2
clone size: .
J gene: TRBJ2-2
CDR3 protein: CASRPPPTSGRTTGELFF
CDR3 DNA: TGTGCCAGCAGGCCGCCCCCAACTAGCGGGAGGACCACCGGGGAGCTGTTTTTT

D gene: .
V gene: TRBV12-3/TRBV12-4
clone size: many
J gene: TRBJ1-1
CDR3 protein: CASLAWGVNTEAFF
CDR3 DNA: TGTGCCAGCCTTGCGTGGGGCGTGAACACTGAAGCTTTCTTT

D gene: .
V gene: TRBV29-1
clone size: many
J gene: TRBJ1-2
CDR3 protein: CSVRLSGGYTF
CDR3 DNA: TGCAGCGTCCGTTTAAGTGGCGGCTACACCTTC

D gene: .
V gene: TRBV20-1
clone size: many
J gene: TRBJ1-4
CDR3 protein: CSALPGLGDEKLFF
CDR3 DNA: TGCAGTGCCTTGCCCGGGTTGGGGGATGAAAAACTGTTTTTT

D gene: TRBD1
V gene: TRBV6-5
clone size: many
J gene: TRBJ1-2
CDR3 protein: CASRQGANYGYTF
CDR3 DNA: TGTGCCAGCAGACAGGGGGCAAACTATGGCTACACCTTC

D gene: .
V gene: TRBV2
clone size: .
J gene: TRBJ2-6
CDR3 protein: CASCGGAGANVLTF
CDR3 DNA: TGTGCCAGCTGCGGGGGCGCTGGGGCCAACGTCCTGACTTTC

D gene: .
V gene: TRBV5-1
clone size: many
J gene: TRBJ2-7
CDR3 protein: CASSLEGTGTYEQYF
CDR3 DNA: TGCGCCAGCAGCTTGGAGGGGACGGGGACCTACGAGCAGTACTTC

D gene: .
V gene: TRBV5-1
clone size: few
J gene: TRBJ2-3
CDR3 protein: CASSLVGASTDTQYF
CDR3 DNA: TGCGCCAGCAGCTTGGTCGGCGCTAGCACAGATACGCAGTATTTT